Presented here are 32 T cell receptor beta chains from one specimen sequenced in a study of blood T cell repertoires in COVID-19. Method: immunoSEQ multiplex PCR; TCRdb's copy keeps in-frame clones and lacks some. The table lists tens of thousands of clones, around 75% of them singletons, with about three fifths in the top ten. What was sequenced was peripheral blood. These receptors were obtained from an elderly man with acute or convalescent COVID-19.

The rearrangement links TRBV5-1 to TRBJ2-2; 8 bases fit TRBD2. Losses at the gene ends were 4 bases for V and 5 bases for J; bases not matched to a gene: 7. This CDR3 is 15 amino acids long. Germline V gene data show CDR1 as SGHRS and CDR2 as YFSETQ. The CDR3 region is CASSPSGRGTGELFF. In DNA form, the CDR3 reads TGCGCCAGCAGCCCAAGCGGGAGAGGAACCGGGGAGCTGTTTTTT.

V is TRBV7-9 and J is TRBJ2-7; tentatively, D is TRBD1 (5 bases). Trimming cost V 6 bases and J 5 bases, with 20 bases left between them. Germline lookup yields CDR1 SEHNR and CDR2 FQNEAQ (reference sequence). The length of the CDR3 is 15 residues. In DNA form, the CDR3 reads TGTGCCAGCAGTTCCTCAGGGCGCGGCCGGGACGAGCAGTACTTC. It encodes CASSSSGRGRDEQYF.

The chain has TRBV10-1 and TRBJ2-7, with TRBD1 identical over 7 bases. The CDR3 is 14 amino acids. CDR1 WNHNN and CDR2 SYGVQD come from the germline V gene (reference sequence). The J segment lost 0 bases and the V segment lost 9 bases, leaving 8 bases of the junction unmatched. CDR3 DNA: TGCGCCAGACTGGAGACAGGGATCTCCTACGAGCAGTACTTC. Translation gives CARLETGISYEQYF.

The chain combines TRBV6-2 or TRBV6-3 with TRBJ2-1; unclear D gene. Germline assignment: CDR1 MNHEY and CDR2 SVGEGT. Between the trimmed V and J ends, which lost 0 bases and 5 bases, there was a span of 8 bases. The CDR3 contains 14 residues. The DNA of the CDR3 is TGTGCCAGCAGTTACTCAACAGTTAACAATGAGCAGTTCTTC. It encodes CASSYSTVNNEQFF.

This clone was recorded only once. The rearrangement joins TRBV7-3 to TRBJ2-3; 8 positions agree with TRBD2. Germline V CDR1 and CDR2: SGHTA, FQGTGA. The V segment lost 5 bases and the J segment 0 bases; nucleotides outside the gene matches: 4. This CDR3 has 15 amino acids. The chain's CDR3 is CASSLSGVSTDTQYF. CDR3 coding DNA: TGTGCCAGCAGCCTTAGCGGGGTTAGCACAGATACGCAGTATTTT.

The chain uses TRBV28 and TRBJ1-6; TRBD1 matches at 9 bases. After removal of 6 bases from V and 6 bases from J, the junction contained 12 bases not matched to a gene. Looked up from germline, CDR1 is MDHEN and CDR2 is SYDVKM. CDR3 length: 17 residues. CDR3 region: CASSPQFGTGINSPLHF. Written as DNA, the CDR3 is TGTGCCAGCAGCCCACAGTTCGGGACAGGGATTAATTCACCCCTCCACTTT.

J is TRBJ2-7 and V is TRBV19; D may be TRBD2 (5 bases). Trimming took 6 bases from V and 3 from J, leaving 15 bases between them. From germline, CDR1 is LNHDA and CDR2 SQIVND (reference sequence). The CDR3 length is 14 residues. The CDR3 loop is CASSKASTDYEQYF. The DNA of the CDR3 is TGTGCCAGTAGCAAGGCTAGCACTGACTACGAGCAGTACTTC.

The V and J genes are TRBV19 and TRBJ2-3; the D is unclear. This CDR3 has 16 residues. Germline CDR1 LNHDA, CDR2 SQIVND (reference sequence). Trimming took 2 bases from V and 4 from J, leaving 16 bases between them. Written as DNA, the CDR3 is TGTGCCAGTAGTATAAGCAATTCCGGTCCGGCAGATACGCAGTATTTT. Translation: CASSISNSGPADTQYF. Full variable domain (outside the CDR3, taken from reference TRBV19 and TRBJ2-3): DGGITQSPKYLFRKEGQNVTLSCEQNLNHDAMYWYRQDPGQGLRLIYYSQIVNDFQKGDIAEGYSVSREKKESFPLTVTSAQKNPTAFYLCASSISNSGPADTQYFGPGTRLTVL.

The DNA of the CDR3 is TGTGCCAGCAGTTTATTGGGCCTCGGGGGTTCACCCCTCCACTTT. Protein sequence: CASSLLGLGGSPLHF. The chain recombines TRBV27 with TRBJ1-6; D is perhaps TRBD1 (5 bases). This CDR3 comprises 15 residues. V dropped 1 base and J dropped 9 bases, with 13 bases sitting between them. CDR1 is MNHEY and CDR2 is SMNVEV in the germline V gene (reference sequence).

The V and J genes are TRBV28 and TRBJ1-1; TRBD1 might be the D (6 bases). Trimming shortened V by 7 bases and J by 0 bases, and 12 bases separated the two germline ends. Germline CDR1 MDHEN, CDR2 SYDVKM. The CDR3 runs to 14 residues. The CDR3 protein is CASTRGGLNTEAFF. CDR3 bases: TGTGCCAGCACCCGGGGGGGCTTGAACACTGAAGCTTTCTTT.

V is TRBV19 and J is TRBJ1-1, with D maybe TRBD1 (6 bases). V was trimmed by 6 bases and J by 0 bases, leaving 8 bases between them. Per the germline V gene, CDR1 is LNHDA and CDR2 is SQIVND (reference sequence). This CDR3 has 13 amino acids. The DNA for the CDR3 is TGTGCCAGTAGGGACAGCCTGAACACTGAAGCTTTCTTT. Encoded protein: CASRDSLNTEAFF.

V and J are TRBV5-1 and TRBJ2-7; D remains ambiguous. From germline, CDR1 is SGHRS and CDR2 YFSETQ. Trimming shortened V by 3 bases and J by 2 bases, and 15 bases separated the two germline ends. This CDR3 is 15 amino acids long. CDR3 nucleotide sequence: TGCGCCAGCAGCTCCTCCGAAAGTGCAGCCTACGAGCAGTACTTC. Translated, it gives CASSSSESAAYEQYF.

This sequence joins TRBV18 and TRBJ2-5; tentatively, D is TRBD1 (6 bases). Trimming pared 3 bases from V and 4 bases from J, leaving 12 bases between. The CDR3 length is 14 residues. Germline values: CDR1 KGHSH, CDR2 LQKENI. The CDR3 loop is CASSPYAGAETQYF. CDR3 sequence (DNA): TGTGCCAGCTCACCGTACGCAGGGGCAGAGACCCAGTACTTC.

V usage is TRBV10-3 and J usage is TRBJ1-4; 7 bases agree with TRBD1. V lost 8 bases, J lost 5 bases, and 5 bases stayed unmatched. The CDR3 has 13 residues. Germline CDR1 is ENHRY and CDR2 is SYGVKD. Written as DNA, the CDR3 is TGTGCCATCGCGGGACAGCTGAATGAAAAACTGTTTTTT. Amino acids: CAIAGQLNEKLFF.

The rearrangement uses TRBV21-1 and TRBJ1-2; the table's TRBD1 call for D was not verified on the DNA. TRBV21-1 is a pseudogene segment. The CDR3 runs 18 residues. Here the CDR3 DNA reads TGTGCCAGCAGCCAGAAAGGGGGCTCCTTGAGGGGGCCCTATGGCTACACCTTC. Protein: CASSQKGGSLRGPYGYTF.

The V and J genes are TRBV2 and TRBJ2-4; 7 bases align to TRBD1. The CDR3 covers 16 residues. With V trimmed by 2 bases and J by 5 bases, 9 bases remained unmatched. Germline CDR1 SNHLY, CDR2 FYNNEI. CDR3 amino acids: CASSEFRDSLQNIQYF. CDR3 DNA: TGTGCCAGCAGTGAATTCCGGGACAGCCTCCAAAACATTCAGTACTTC.

The chain joins TRBV10-3 to TRBJ1-2; 8 bases align to TRBD1. Germline V gives CDR1 ENHRY, CDR2 SYGVKD. This CDR3 has 15 amino acids. The J segment lost 1 base and the V segment lost 7 bases, leaving 8 bases of the junction unmatched. The CDR3 sequence: CAIKGQAGGNYGYTF. In DNA, the CDR3 is TGTGCCATCAAGGGACAGGCCGGAGGTAACTATGGCTACACCTTC.

This rearrangement joins TRBV28 to TRBJ2-3, with D perhaps matching TRBD2 (6 bases). V lost 8 bases and J 5 bases, leaving 23 bases between the germline ends. CDR3 length: 16 residues. CDR1 and CDR2 from the germline V gene are MDHEN and SYDVKM. The CDR3 DNA follows: TGTGCCAGCCCCCCCTCGCGCGGCGGGACCTTAGATACGCAGTATTTT. This translates into CASPPSRGGTLDTQYF.

J is TRBJ1-5 and V is TRBV29-1; D is unresolved. The CDR3 length is 13 residues. Trimming stripped 2 bases from V and 3 bases from J, with 8 bases between. Germline loops: CDR1 SQVTM, CDR2 ANQGSEA. The CDR3 coding sequence is TGCAGCGTTGAATCCGGGTTCAATCAGCCCCAGCATTTT. This sequence encodes CSVESGFNQPQHF.

This clone was recorded many times. The rearrangement joins TRBV12-3 or TRBV12-4 to TRBJ1-1; a weak D match, TRBD1 (5 bases). The CDR3 loop spans 13 amino acids. V lost 6 bases to trimming and J lost 0 bases, with 8 bases between them. The CDR3 is CASSLDMNTEAFF. The CDR3, as DNA: TGTGCCAGCAGCTTGGACATGAACACTGAAGCTTTCTTT.

The rearrangement links TRBV5-1 to TRBJ1-4; a weak D match, TRBD1 (6 bases). The V end lost 4 bases, the J end lost 5 bases, and 15 bases lay between the germline ends. CDR1 is SGHRS, CDR2 YFSETQ, per germline. CDR3 length: 15 residues. The CDR3 spells CASSAQGFPNEKLFF. DNA for the CDR3: TGCGCCAGCAGCGCACAGGGCTTTCCCAATGAAAAACTGTTTTTT.

The chain is built from TRBV6-5 and TRBJ2-2; 7 bases are a match to TRBD1. V lost 7 bases, J lost 0 bases, and 5 bases stayed unmatched. This CDR3 is built from 15 residues. Germline V lookup: CDR1 MNHEY, CDR2 SVGAGI. CDR3 DNA sequence: TGTGCCAGCACCAGACAGGGCGCGAACACCGGGGAGCTGTTTTTT. Its translation is CASTRQGANTGELFF.

The chain has TRBV3-1 (or the pseudogene TRBV3-2) and TRBJ1-2, with no clear D. The CDR3 is 15 residues long. In germline, CDR1 is LGHDT, CDR2 YNNKEL (reference sequence). V was shortened by 3 bases and J by 7 bases, with 18 bases between the two germline ends. The CDR3 reads CASSHFSQAFGGYTF. DNA for the CDR3: TGTGCCAGCAGCCACTTCTCGCAGGCTTTCGGTGGCTACACCTTC.

The chain uses TRBV4-1 and TRBJ2-3; 10 nucleotides match TRBD2. Germline values: CDR1 MGHRA, CDR2 YSYEKL. J lost 8 bases, V lost 1 base, and 12 bases had no gene match. The CDR3 extends over 17 amino acids. For the CDR3, the DNA is TGCGCCAGCAGCCAAGGGGGGACTAGCGCCACTCCCGGTACGCAGTATTTT. Protein: CASSQGGTSATPGTQYF.

V gene TRBV18 combines with J gene TRBJ1-2, with a tentative D call TRBD1 (6 bases). V gave up 5 bases and J gave up 8 bases, with 12 bases separating them. Germline V gene lookup returns CDR1 KGHSH and CDR2 LQKENI. This CDR3 spans 12 amino acids. The CDR3: CASSLQGRGYTF. CDR3 DNA sequence: TGTGCCAGCTCATTACAGGGCCGGGGCTACACCTTC.

This chain connects TRBV18 to TRBJ2-1; 8 nucleotides agree with TRBD1. V lost 2 bases and J lost 2; bases outside the gene matches: 5. CDR1 KGHSH and CDR2 LQKENI come from the germline V gene. The CDR3 has 16 amino acids. The CDR3 sequence is CASSPIQGVAYNEQFF. The CDR3 nucleotides read TGTGCCAGCTCACCAATACAGGGGGTGGCCTACAATGAGCAGTTCTTC. Based on the CDR3 plus reference TRBV18 and TRBJ2-1, the full variable domain is NAGVMQNPRHLVRRRGQEARLRCSPMKGHSHVYWYRQLPEEGLKFMVYLQKENIIDESGMPKERFSAEFPKEGPSILRIQQVVRGDSAAYFCASSPIQGVAYNEQFFGPGTRLTVL.

This clone was detected only a few times. V is TRBV5-5 and J is TRBJ2-3, with 11 bases aligning to TRBD2. CDR3 size: 17 residues. Germline V gene data show CDR1 as SGHKS and CDR2 as YYEKEE (reference sequence). V was clipped by 4 bases and J by 2 bases; unmatched bases: 9. The DNA for the CDR3 is TGTGCCAGCAGCCCTATTATGACTAGCGGGAACACAGATACGCAGTATTTT. It is translated as CASSPIMTSGNTDTQYF.

The chain recombines TRBV6-5 with TRBJ2-5, with a tentative D call TRBD2 (6 bases). The germline V gene has CDR1 MNHEY and CDR2 SVGAGI. The CDR3 contains 14 residues. Trimming left V 6 bases short and J 4 bases short, with 15 bases between. CDR3 sequence (DNA): TGTGCCAGCAGCCAAGCGGGCCGGGGAGAGACCCAGTACTTC. It codes for CASSQAGRGETQYF.

The chain joins TRBV30 to TRBJ2-3, with 11 bases aligning to TRBD2. The germline V gene encodes CDR1 GTSNPN and CDR2 SVGIG (reference sequence). After removal of 4 bases from V and 4 bases from J, the junction contained 4 bases not matched to a gene. The CDR3 covers 14 residues. The CDR3 DNA is TGTGCCTGGACTAGCGGGAGGTTGTCAGATACGCAGTATTTT. Translated: CAWTSGRLSDTQYF.

This clone turned up a few times. V and J are TRBV19 and TRBJ1-2, with TRBD1 as a possible D gene (5 bases). Between the trimmed V and J ends, which lost 4 bases and 4 bases, there was a span of 13 bases. In germline, CDR1 is LNHDA, CDR2 SQIVND (reference sequence). This CDR3 comprises 14 residues. In nucleotides, the CDR3 is TGTGCCAGTAGTAGGGAGGCAGGGCCCTATGGCTACACCTTC. Its protein product is CASSREAGPYGYTF.

This clone has just a few counts. The chain is built from TRBV5-1 and TRBJ2-7, with D perhaps matching TRBD1 (5 bases). Trimming took 3 bases from V and 3 from J, leaving 13 bases between them. Germline CDR1 is SGHRS and CDR2 is YFSETQ. This CDR3 region has 14 residues. CDR3: CASSSGGRGYEQYF. As DNA, the CDR3 is TGCGCCAGCAGCTCGGGCGGAAGGGGCTACGAGCAGTACTTC.

The V gene is TRBV5-4, the J gene TRBJ1-6; D gene ambiguous. Between the trimmed V and J ends, which lost 4 bases and 7 bases, there was a span of 15 bases. The CDR3 has 15 residues. CDR1 SGHNT and CDR2 YYREEE come from the germline V gene (reference sequence). The CDR3 protein is CASSPGSSKNSPLHF. The CDR3 nucleotides are TGTGCCAGCAGCCCCGGGAGCTCGAAAAATTCACCCCTCCACTTT.